The clone carrying this T cell receptor (beta chain) is labeled medium-sized. Its antigen is undetermined. CDR1 and CDR2 (germline): MNHNS, SASEGT. This CDR3 is 17 amino acids long. Trimming took off 1 base at V and 6 bases at J, with 19 bases between the two ends. Described treatment: approximately nine-day PBMC culture with coronavirus spike peptide pools or control peptides (ViraFEST assay). PCR tests turned positive between March and December 2020, before US Alpha, Beta and Delta variants. This sample was taken from a study of vaccination and CD4 T cells after COVID-19. Background on the study: Overlapping spike peptides served as the stimulus for the cells. These peptides came from SARS-CoV-2 and from the common cold coronaviruses HCoV-NL63, HCoV-OC43 and HCoV-229E.

CD4+ T cells that had been cultured provided DNA sequenced with the Oncomine TCR Beta short-read assay. One entry per CDR3 protein, called by TCRdb with MiXCR from the PCR reads. The data contain roughly 22,000 distinct CDR3 sequences, 32% of them seen just once; the ten biggest clones take up roughly 12%. The chain combines TRBV6-1 with TRBJ1-5; D not certain. This TCR derives from a human donor with COVID-19. Sequencing input: cultured CD4+ T cells from blood. The CDR3 region has the DNA TGTGCCAGCAGTGAAGAGGGCTCCGTAGGGCGGCTTCAGCCCCAGCATTTT. Translation: CASSEEGSVGRLQPQHF.